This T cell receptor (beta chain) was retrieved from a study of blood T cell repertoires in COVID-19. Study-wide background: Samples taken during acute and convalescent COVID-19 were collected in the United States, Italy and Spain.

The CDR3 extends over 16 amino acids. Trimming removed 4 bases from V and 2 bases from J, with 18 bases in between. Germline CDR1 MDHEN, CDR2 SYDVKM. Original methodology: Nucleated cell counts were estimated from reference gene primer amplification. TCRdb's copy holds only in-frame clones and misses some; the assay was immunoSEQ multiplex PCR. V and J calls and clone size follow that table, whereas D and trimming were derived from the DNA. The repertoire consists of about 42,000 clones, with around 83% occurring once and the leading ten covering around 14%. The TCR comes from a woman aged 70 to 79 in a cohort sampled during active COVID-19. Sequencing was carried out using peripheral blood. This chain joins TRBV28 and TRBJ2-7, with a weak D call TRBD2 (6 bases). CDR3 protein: CASSSLLAKDAYEQYF. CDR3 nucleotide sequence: TGTGCCAGCAGTTCCCTACTAGCTAAGGACGCCTACGAGCAGTACTTC.